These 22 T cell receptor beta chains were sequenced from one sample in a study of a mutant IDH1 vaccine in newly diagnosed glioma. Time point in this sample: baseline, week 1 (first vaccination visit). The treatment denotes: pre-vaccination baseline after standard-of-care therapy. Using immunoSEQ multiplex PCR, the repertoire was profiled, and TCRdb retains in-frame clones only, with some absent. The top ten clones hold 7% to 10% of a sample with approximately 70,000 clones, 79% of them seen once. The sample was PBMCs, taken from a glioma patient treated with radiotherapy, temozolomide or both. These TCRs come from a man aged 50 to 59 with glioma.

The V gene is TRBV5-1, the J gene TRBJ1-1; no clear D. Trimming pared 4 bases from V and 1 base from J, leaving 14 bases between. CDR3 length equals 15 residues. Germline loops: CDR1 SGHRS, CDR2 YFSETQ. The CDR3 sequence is CASSPHQNTNTEAFF. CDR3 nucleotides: TGCGCCAGCAGCCCCCATCAAAACACGAACACTGAAGCTTTCTTT.

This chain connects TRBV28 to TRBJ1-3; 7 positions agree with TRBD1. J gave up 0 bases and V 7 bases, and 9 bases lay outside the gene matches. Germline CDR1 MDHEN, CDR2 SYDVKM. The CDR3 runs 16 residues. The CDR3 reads CASTVQGGFSGNTIYF. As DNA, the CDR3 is TGTGCCAGCACCGTCCAGGGGGGTTTCTCTGGAAACACCATATATTTT.

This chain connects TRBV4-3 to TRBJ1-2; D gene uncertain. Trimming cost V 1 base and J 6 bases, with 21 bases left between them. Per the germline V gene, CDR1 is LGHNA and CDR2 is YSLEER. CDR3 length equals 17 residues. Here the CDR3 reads CASSQADHIISFDGYTF. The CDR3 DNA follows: TGCGCCAGCAGCCAAGCGGACCATATAATCTCTTTCGATGGCTACACCTTC.

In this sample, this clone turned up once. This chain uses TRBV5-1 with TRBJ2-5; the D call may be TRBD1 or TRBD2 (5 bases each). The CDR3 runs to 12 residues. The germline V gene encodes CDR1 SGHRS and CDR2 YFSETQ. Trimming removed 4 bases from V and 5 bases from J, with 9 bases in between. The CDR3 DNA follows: TGCGCCAGCAGCAGGGACCTGGAGACCCAGTACTTC. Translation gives CASSRDLETQYF.

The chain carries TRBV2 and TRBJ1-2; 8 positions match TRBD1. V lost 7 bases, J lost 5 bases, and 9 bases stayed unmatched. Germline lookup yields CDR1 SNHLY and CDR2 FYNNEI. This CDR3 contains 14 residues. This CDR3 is CASTEGQAVYGYTF. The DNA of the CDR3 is TGTGCCAGCACCGAGGGACAGGCGGTATATGGCTACACCTTC.

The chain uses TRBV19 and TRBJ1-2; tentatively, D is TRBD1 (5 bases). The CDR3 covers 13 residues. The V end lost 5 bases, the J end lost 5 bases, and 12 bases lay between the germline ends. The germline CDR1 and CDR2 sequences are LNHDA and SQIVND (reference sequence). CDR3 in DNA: TGTGCCAGTAGTCTTTCCGACAGATATGGCTACACCTTC. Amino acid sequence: CASSLSDRYGYTF.

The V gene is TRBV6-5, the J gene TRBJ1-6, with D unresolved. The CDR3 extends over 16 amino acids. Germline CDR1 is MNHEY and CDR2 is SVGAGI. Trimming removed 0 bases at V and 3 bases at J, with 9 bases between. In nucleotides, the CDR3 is TGTGCCAGCAGTTACTCGGGTAGAATCTATAATTCACCCCTCCACTTT. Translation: CASSYSGRIYNSPLHF.

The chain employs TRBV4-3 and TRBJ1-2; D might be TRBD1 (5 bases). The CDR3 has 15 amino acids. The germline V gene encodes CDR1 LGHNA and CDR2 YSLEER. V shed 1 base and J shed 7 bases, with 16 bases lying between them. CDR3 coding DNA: TGCGCCAGCAGCCAAGGCGTCAGGGTAGCTGGTGGCTACACCTTC. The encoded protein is CASSQGVRVAGGYTF.

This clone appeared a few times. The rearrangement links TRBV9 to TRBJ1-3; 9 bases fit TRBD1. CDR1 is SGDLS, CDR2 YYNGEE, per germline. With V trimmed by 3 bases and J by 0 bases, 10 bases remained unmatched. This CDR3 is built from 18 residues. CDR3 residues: CASSGEGTGQDSGNTIYF. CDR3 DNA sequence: TGTGCCAGCAGCGGGGAGGGGACAGGGCAAGACTCTGGAAACACCATATATTTT.

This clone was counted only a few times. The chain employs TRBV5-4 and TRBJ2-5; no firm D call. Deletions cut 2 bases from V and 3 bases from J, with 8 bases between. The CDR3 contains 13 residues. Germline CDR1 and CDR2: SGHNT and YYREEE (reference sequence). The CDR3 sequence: CASSFRGEETQYF. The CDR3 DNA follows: TGTGCCAGCAGCTTCCGAGGAGAAGAGACCCAGTACTTC.

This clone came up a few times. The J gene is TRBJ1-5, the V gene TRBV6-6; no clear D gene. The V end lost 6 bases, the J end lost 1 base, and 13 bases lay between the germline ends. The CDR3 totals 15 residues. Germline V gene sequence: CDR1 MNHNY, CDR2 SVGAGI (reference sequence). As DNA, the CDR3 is TGTGCCAGCAGGCACGGGGATTCGAGCAATCAGCCCCAGCATTTT. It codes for CASRHGDSSNQPQHF.

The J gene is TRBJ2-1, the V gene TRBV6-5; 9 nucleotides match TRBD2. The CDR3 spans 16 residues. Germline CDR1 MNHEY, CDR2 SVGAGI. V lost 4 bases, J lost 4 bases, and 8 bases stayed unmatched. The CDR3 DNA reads TGTGCCAGCAGTTTGGGTGGCGGGGGGGGATACAATGAGCAGTTCTTC. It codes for CASSLGGGGGYNEQFF.

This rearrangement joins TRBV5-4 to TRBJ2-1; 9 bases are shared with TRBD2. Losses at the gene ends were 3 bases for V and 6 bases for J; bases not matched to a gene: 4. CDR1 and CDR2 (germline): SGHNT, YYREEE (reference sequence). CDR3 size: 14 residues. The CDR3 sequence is CASSSSGKFNEQFF. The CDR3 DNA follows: TGTGCCAGCAGCTCTAGCGGGAAATTCAATGAGCAGTTCTTC.

This CDR3 reads CASSLTSGGSGELFF. The CDR3 region has the DNA TGCGCCAGCAGCTTGACTAGCGGGGGTTCCGGGGAGCTGTTTTTT. The chain carries TRBV5-1 and TRBJ2-2, with 11 bases lining up with TRBD2. Losses at the gene ends were 1 base for V and 6 bases for J; bases not matched to a gene: 2. The CDR3 has 15 residues. CDR1 and CDR2 from the germline V gene are SGHRS and YFSETQ.

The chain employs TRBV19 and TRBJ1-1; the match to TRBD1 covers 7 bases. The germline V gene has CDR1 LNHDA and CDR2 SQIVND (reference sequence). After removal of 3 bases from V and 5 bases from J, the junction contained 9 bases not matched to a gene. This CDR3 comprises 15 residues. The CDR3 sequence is CASSIGDRARTEAFF. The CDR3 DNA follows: TGTGCCAGTAGTATCGGTGACAGGGCGCGGACTGAAGCTTTCTTT.

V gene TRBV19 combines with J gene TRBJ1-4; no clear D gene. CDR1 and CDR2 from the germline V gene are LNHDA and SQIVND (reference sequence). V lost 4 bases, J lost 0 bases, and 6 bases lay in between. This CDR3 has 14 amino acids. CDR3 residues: CASSNKATNEKLFF. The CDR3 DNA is TGTGCCAGTAGTAACAAAGCAACTAATGAAAAACTGTTTTTT.

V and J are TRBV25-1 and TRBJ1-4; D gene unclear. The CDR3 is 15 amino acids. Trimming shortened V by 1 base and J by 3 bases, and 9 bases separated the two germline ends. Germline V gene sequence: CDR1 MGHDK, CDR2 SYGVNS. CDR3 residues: CASSEFGQANEKLFF. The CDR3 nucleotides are TGTGCCAGCAGTGAATTCGGGCAGGCTAATGAAAAACTGTTTTTT. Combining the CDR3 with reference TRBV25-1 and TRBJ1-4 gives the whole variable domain EADIYQTPRYLVIGTGKKITLECSQTMGHDKMYWYQQDPGMELHLIHYSYGVNSTEKGDLSSESTVSRIRTEHFPLTLESARPSHTSQYLCASSEFGQANEKLFFGSGTQLSVL.

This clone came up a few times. The CDR3 bases are TGTGCCAGCAGTTTCGTAACAGGGGGAAACATTCAGTACTTC. It is translated as CASSFVTGGNIQYF. The rearrangement links TRBV28 to TRBJ2-4; 8 bases are shared with TRBD1. Unmatched junction bases numbered 4, after V lost 3 bases and J lost 6 bases. Germline V gene lookup returns CDR1 MDHEN and CDR2 SYDVKM. The CDR3 length is 14 residues. The full variable domain, its missing parts supplied by reference TRBV28 and TRBJ2-4, is DVKVTQSSRYLVKRTGEKVFLECVQDMDHENMFWYRQDPGLGLRLIYFSYDVKMKEKGDIPEGYSVSREKKERFSLILESASTNQTSMYLCASSFVTGGNIQYFGAGTRLSVL.

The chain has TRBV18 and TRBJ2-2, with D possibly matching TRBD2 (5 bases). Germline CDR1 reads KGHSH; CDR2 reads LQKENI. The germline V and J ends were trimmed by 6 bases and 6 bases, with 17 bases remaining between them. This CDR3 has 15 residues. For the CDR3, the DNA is TGTGCCAGCTCCCCCTCCCGGGATCGTCCCGGGGAGCTGTTTTTT. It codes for CASSPSRDRPGELFF.

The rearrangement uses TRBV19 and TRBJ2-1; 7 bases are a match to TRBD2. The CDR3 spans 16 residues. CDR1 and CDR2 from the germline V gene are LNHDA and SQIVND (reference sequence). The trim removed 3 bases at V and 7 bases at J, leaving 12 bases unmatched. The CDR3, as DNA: TGTGCCAGTAGTATGGGGCGGGGGACCTACTGGAATGAGCAGTTCTTC. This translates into CASSMGRGTYWNEQFF.

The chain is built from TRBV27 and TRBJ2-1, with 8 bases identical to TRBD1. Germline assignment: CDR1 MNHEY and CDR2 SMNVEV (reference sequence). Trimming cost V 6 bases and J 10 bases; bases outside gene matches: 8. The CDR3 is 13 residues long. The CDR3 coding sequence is TGTGCCAGCAGCATGGACAGGGCGAGAGAGCAGTTCTTC. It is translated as CASSMDRAREQFF.

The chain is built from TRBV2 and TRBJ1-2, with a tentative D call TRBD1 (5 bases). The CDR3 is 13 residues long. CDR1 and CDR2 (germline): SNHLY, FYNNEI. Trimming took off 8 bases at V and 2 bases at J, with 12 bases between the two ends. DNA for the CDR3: TGTGCCAGCCCTCGGGGCAGGAACTATGGCTACACCTTC. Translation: CASPRGRNYGYTF.